These T cell receptor beta chains were read from a single sample in a study of blood T cell repertoires in COVID-19. Assay: immunoSEQ multiplex PCR; the TCRdb copy retains only in-frame clones and omits some. The sample has fewer than 120,000 clones; approximately 70% are singletons. Sequencing was carried out using peripheral blood. These receptors originate from a woman aged 55-69 years with acute or convalescent COVID-19. Each CDR3 is given with its conserved first and last residue. A D gene is named only where the DNA matches it firmly. The size entry is marked missing in some rows and otherwise reads once, few, many or a size class.

CDR3aa,CDR3nt,d_gene,abundance,v_gene,j_gene
CAWSVRRDTFSGNTIYF,TGTGCCTGGAGTGTACGCAGGGACACCTTCTCTGGAAACACCATATATTTT,NA,NA,TRBV30,TRBJ1-3
CASSSAGGGNTIYF,TGTGCCAGCAGCTCAGCAGGGGGCGGAAACACCATATATTTT,TRBD1,NA,TRBV7-9,TRBJ1-3
CASSLGGQTYNSPLHF,TGTGCCAGCAGCTTGGGGGGACAGACCTATAATTCACCCCTCCACTTT,TRBD1,NA,TRBV5-6,TRBJ1-6
CASGPTDTQYF,TGTGCCAGCGGCCCCACAGATACGCAGTATTTT,NA,NA,TRBV28,TRBJ2-3
CASSSPRQGYTYEQYF,TGTGCCAGCAGTTCGCCCCGACAGGGCTATACCTACGAGCAGTACTTC,TRBD1,NA,TRBV27,TRBJ2-7
CASSFLAFYEQYF,TGTGCCAGCAGTTTTCTAGCTTTCTACGAGCAGTACTTC,NA,NA,TRBV28,TRBJ2-7
CASSLGTGRGGYTF,TGTGCCAGCAGCTTAGGGACAGGGAGAGGTGGCTACACCTTC,TRBD1,NA,TRBV7-2,TRBJ1-2
CASSPTVSATNEKLFF,TGTGCCAGCTCACCCACAGTGTCAGCAACTAATGAAAAACTGTTTTTT,NA,few,TRBV18,TRBJ1-4
CASSDSGNQPQHF,TGTGCCAGCAGTGACAGTGGCAATCAGCCCCAGCATTTT,NA,NA,TRBV25-1,TRBJ1-5
CSVDGRGATGGYTF,TGCAGCGTTGATGGTCGCGGGGCCACTGGAGGCTACACCTTC,NA,NA,TRBV29-1,TRBJ1-2
CATSGGEGAKNIQYF,TGTGCCACCAGTGGTGGTGAGGGAGCCAAAAACATTCAGTACTTC,NA,NA,TRBV24-1,TRBJ2-4
CASSSRGQRFNEKLFF,TGTGCCAGCAGTTCGCGAGGACAGCGCTTTAATGAAAAACTGTTTTTT,NA,few,TRBV6-2/TRBV6-3,TRBJ1-4
CATSDVPGAGGSYEQYF,TGTGCCACCAGTGACGTCCCGGGGGCAGGGGGCTCCTACGAGCAGTACTTC,NA,NA,TRBV24-1,TRBJ2-7
CASSIAKNTEAFF,TGTGCCAGTAGTATAGCTAAGAACACTGAAGCTTTCTTT,NA,NA,TRBV19,TRBJ1-1
CASSYKWTGDTEAFF,TGTGCCAGCAGCTACAAATGGACAGGGGACACTGAAGCTTTCTTT,TRBD1,few,TRBV3-1/TRBV3-2,TRBJ1-1
CASRFGANTGELFF,TGTGCCAGCCGGTTCGGGGCGAACACCGGGGAGCTGTTTTTT,NA,NA,TRBV7-3,TRBJ2-2